This T cell receptor (beta chain) is drawn from a study of T cell responses to AZD1222 COVID-19 vaccine. Study in general: Researchers grouped second doses given at about 4 or about 12 weeks into one pool. Study observations and caveats: Close to half of spike-specific TCRs reportedly recognize unmutated variant regions. Females outnumbered males among donors, who were mostly white British; clonal diversity was possibly underestimated. Seropositivity was recorded at baseline in only a handful of AZD1222 recipients.

The method was immunoSEQ multiplex PCR; TCRdb's version includes in-frame clones alone and lacks a portion of them. The sample has 80,000 or so clones, 90% to 95% seen once. This clone showed up just once. Its antigen is unidentified. The source of this sequence is an adult in good health. The sample in question was peripheral blood, obtained on day 0 of AZD1222 vaccination.

The CDR3 reads CASSPGTTRHTQYF. CDR3 DNA sequence: TGTGCCAGCTCACCCGGGACAACACGACATACGCAGTATTTT. The chain recombines TRBV18 with TRBJ2-3, with D possibly TRBD1 on 6 matching bases. Trimming stripped 3 bases from V and 7 bases from J, with 14 bases between. This CDR3 contains 14 residues. The germline CDR1 and CDR2 sequences are KGHSH and LQKENI.